The T cell receptor (beta chain) under discussion was sequenced for a study of T cell responses to AZD1222 COVID-19 vaccine (dated by TCRdb to the early 2020s). About the investigation overall: AZD1222 recipients with second doses at about 4 weeks or about 12 weeks were pooled, because spike-specific TCR depth and breadth did not differ between schedules. A total of approximately 240 trial participants underwent TCR sequencing, of whom some 210 received two doses of AZD1222 and some 25 received two doses of the MenACWY control vaccine. Trial participants were enrolled by age into subgroups of 18-55, 56-69 and 70-plus years, and roughly 150, 30 and 60 TCR-sequenced participants, respectively, were included in these subgroups. Summary of the overall study and its limitations: No day 14 peak-response samples were available, so repertoires were characterized only after the peak T cell response. Reportedly, almost half of the unique spike-specific TCRs recognized epitopes lying outside the regions that are mutated in the B.1.351 and B.1.1.7 variants. The vaccine-associated CD4 TCRs covered the entire spike protein, and the dominant responses fell in regions 160-218 and 743-854. Conclusions about previously exposed vaccinees are limited because only six or seven AZD1222 recipients were SARS-CoV-2 seropositive at baseline. After two AZD1222 doses, spike-specific TCR breadth and depth were significantly higher than at day 0 and than in MenACWY recipients. Participants were mostly white British, with more females than males. The authors suggested clonal diversity may have been underestimated. In the small 56-69-year group, the increase in depth fell short of significance, most likely because of low power.

The CDR3 regions of human TCRbeta chains were analyzed by immunosequencing. In the paper's pipeline: TCRs in the repertoires were matched against a reference library of SARS-CoV-2-specific TCRs that had been generated with the MIRA antigen-specificity platform. Breadth meant the fraction of unique TCRs that were SARS-CoV-2-associated, whereas depth meant the fraction of total T cells that were SARS-CoV-2-associated. Using the MIRA data, every spike-specific TCR was mapped to the spike region that the TCR reacted to and assigned to either a CD4 or a CD8 class. Log10-transformed breadth and depth values were compared by one-way ANOVA with Sidak's multiple comparisons tests. TCRdb retrieved this table from immuneACCESS and kept in-frame rearrangements only. Not all clones are present; in checked studies, unresolved V genes account for under half, and no reason is known for the remainder. That table supplies the V and J calls and clone size; D and trimming were determined from the DNA. Present in this sample are approximately 150,000 clones, around 94% of which were seen just once. Roughly 1.3% of the sample is held by the ten biggest clonotypes.

CDR1 and CDR2 are read off the germline V gene as KGHDR and SFDVKD. Relative to germline, V is 4 bases shorter and J is 6 bases shorter, with 15 bases between their ends. From the cysteine up to the phenylalanine, the CDR3 has a length of 15 residues. Only the CDR3 portion is preserved as DNA: 45 bases, with reading frame beginning at the first base. Interpreted using the paper, the time point label stands for: baseline before first vaccination. Vaccinee samples were obtained from the UK trials COV001 and COV002, which included a single-blind randomized controlled phase 2/3 trial of AZD1222 (ChAdOx1 nCoV-19) in healthy adults. Trial participant PBMC samples were collected at day 0 and day 28 after the second dose for TCRbeta chain sequencing. About this clone: Its antigen is still unknown. Base quality data are lacking; no much larger clone is found one base away.

This receptor was taken from an adult in good health. The rearranged segments are TRBV24-1 and TRBJ1-5; the D gene cannot be named for sure. Sequencing used peripheral blood, obtained on day 0 of AZD1222 vaccination. CDR3 sequence: CATSESGKRSQPQHF. The nucleotides are TGTGCCACCAGTGAATCAGGAAAACGTAGTCAGCCCCAGCATTTT.